A single T cell receptor (beta chain) is shown here with its context. Its antigen is not known. This specimen comes from a study of blood T cells in healthy people across ages. Study-level information: T cells yielded about one barcoded beta molecule per two cells through template switching.

Around 10 milliliters of peripheral blood were drawn from each donor. Sample-barcoded 5' priming and a J-beta primer mix drove a second PCR of roughly 7 to 11 cycles. TCRdb reprocessed the 5' RACE reads with MiXCR, giving one entry per CDR3 protein. The table includes some 860,000 distinct CDR3 sequences, 45% to 70% detected once. Study-level results: Naive CD4+ cell counts and diversity both ran higher in long-lived than in aged donors. For the donors, CMV status was unknown and possibly confounded expanded clonotype changes.

The receptor's source is a man aged 35 to 55 in good health. Sequencing was carried out using blood.

CDR3: CSARIFSSGAEQFF. The DNA of the CDR3 is TGCAGTGCTAGAATCTTCTCTTCTGGGGCTGAGCAGTTCTTC. The genes are TRBV20-1 and TRBJ2-1; D might be TRBD1 (5 bases). The germline CDR1 and CDR2 sequences are DFQATT and SNEGSKA (reference sequence). The CDR3 runs to 14 residues. V shed 2 bases and J shed 9 bases, with 17 bases lying between them.